The clone carrying this TCR beta chain has more than one count but fewer than ten. What it binds is unknown. V was cut by 0 bases and J by 4 bases, with 8 bases left in between. This CDR3 is built from 15 residues. Germline-derived CDR1 and CDR2 are SGHRS and YFSETQ. One entry per CDR3 protein results from TCRdb running MiXCR on the 5' RACE reads. The profile shows some 300,000 distinct CDR3 sequences, 8.7% of them singletons. These data are taken from a study of T cells after yellow fever vaccination. Study-level points and caveats: Clonotypes found in both CD4 and CD8 compartments made up a small share. Though it reached lower strength, the secondary response hit its peak faster, day 5 versus 15.

This chain joins TRBV5-1 and TRBJ2-6; no clear D. Sequencing was performed on CD4+ T cells sorted from PBMCs, taken 5 days after the yellow fever booster vaccination. The clonotype was recovered from a man aged 18 to 30 who received the YFV17D yellow fever vaccine. CDR3 nucleotides: TGCGCCAGCAGCTTGGATCCGGCCGGGGCCAACGTCCTGACTTTC. This encodes CASSLDPAGANVLTF.